The 11 T cell receptor beta chains below all came from one sample that was sequenced in a study of cytomegalovirus exposure and HLA in healthy donors. The method was immunoSEQ multiplex PCR; TCRdb's version includes in-frame clones alone and lacks a portion of them. This sample has over 150,000 clones, with less than 95% found just once. Sequencing was performed on PBMCs. All receptors come from a woman under 30 in good health and CMV-seropositive.

In DNA form, the CDR3 reads TGTGCCAGCAGCGTAGCCAAAAACTATGGCTACACCTTC. Translated, it gives CASSVAKNYGYTF. V gene TRBV9 combines with J gene TRBJ1-2; D ambiguous. CDR3 size: 13 residues. V lost 0 bases and J lost 2, with 5 bases in between. From germline, CDR1 is SGDLS and CDR2 YYNGEE.

This clone was observed once. The genes are TRBV11-2 and TRBJ2-2; D unclear. The CDR3 sequence is 15 residues long. CDR1 is SGHAT, CDR2 FQNNGV, per germline. Trimming shortened V by 0 bases and J by 5 bases, and 10 bases separated the two germline ends. The CDR3 bases are TGTGCCAGCAGCTTAGAAACAGCTACTACCGGGGAGCTGTTTTTT. Translating gives CASSLETATTGELFF.

This rearrangement joins TRBV6-1 to TRBJ1-5; possibly TRBD1 for D (5 bases). This CDR3 spans 15 amino acids. Trimming took 1 base from V and 2 from J, leaving 9 bases between them. Germline V lookup: CDR1 MNHNS, CDR2 SASEGT. Here the CDR3 DNA reads TGTGCCAGCAGTGAAGTAGGGGATGGCAATCAGCCCCAGCATTTT. Its protein is CASSEVGDGNQPQHF.

In this sample, this clone turned up once. J is TRBJ1-2 and V is TRBV7-9, with D perhaps TRBD1 (6 bases). The CDR3 extends over 17 amino acids. The ends were cut back, 1 base at V and 2 bases at J, with 17 bases in the middle. Germline-derived CDR1 and CDR2 are SEHNR and FQNEAQ (reference sequence). CDR3 DNA: TGTGCCAGCAGCTTAGGTAAAGGGGACACGATAAACTATGGCTACACCTTC. Protein: CASSLGKGDTINYGYTF.

V and J are TRBV7-6 and TRBJ2-3; the D gene is possibly TRBD1 (6 bases). The germline V and J ends were trimmed by 5 bases and 1 base, with 10 bases remaining between them. Germline CDR1 is SGHVS and CDR2 is FNYEAQ. CDR3 length: 14 residues. The CDR3 spells CASSIEGGTDTQYF. CDR3 DNA sequence: TGTGCCAGCAGCATAGAGGGGGGCACAGATACGCAGTATTTT.

The rearrangement joins TRBV5-6 to TRBJ2-3; no firm D call. The V gene lost 2 bases and the J gene lost 2 bases, with 3 bases spanning the gap. CDR1 is SGHDT and CDR2 is YYEEEE in the germline V gene. The CDR3 totals 12 residues. The CDR3 region has the DNA TGTGCCAGCAGCTTATACACAGATACGCAGTATTTT. Its translation is CASSLYTDTQYF.

The rearrangement joins TRBV30 to TRBJ1-5; 7 nucleotides match TRBD1. Trimming took 1 base from V and 4 from J; bases not matched to a gene: 4. The germline V gene has CDR1 GTSNPN and CDR2 SVGIG (reference sequence). The CDR3 consists of 14 residues. The chain's CDR3 is CAWSDQTGNQPQHF. Here the CDR3 DNA reads TGTGCCTGGAGTGACCAGACAGGGAATCAGCCCCAGCATTTT. Together with reference TRBV30 and TRBJ1-5, the CDR3 gives the full variable domain: SQTIHQWPATLVQPVGSPLSLECTVEGTSNPNLYWYRQAAGRGLQLLFYSVGIGQISSEVPQNLSASRPQDRQFILSSKKLLLSDSGFYLCAWSDQTGNQPQHFGDGTRLSIL.

J is TRBJ1-5 and V is TRBV9; D gene ambiguous. The CDR3 runs to 16 residues. Germline V gene sequence: CDR1 SGDLS, CDR2 YYNGEE. V was shortened by 0 bases and J by 0 bases, with 10 bases between the two germline ends. The DNA for the CDR3 is TGTGCCAGCAGCGTAGGAGCGGGAGATAGCAATCAGCCCCAGCATTTT. This encodes CASSVGAGDSNQPQHF.

The V and J genes are TRBV18 and TRBJ1-5; D remains ambiguous. The V and J ends lost 0 bases and 6 bases respectively, with 9 bases between them. The CDR3 has 14 amino acids. The germline V gene has CDR1 KGHSH and CDR2 LQKENI. CDR3 sequence (DNA): TGTGCCAGCTCACCACCTTCGGGAGTTCAGCCCCAGCATTTT. Its protein is CASSPPSGVQPQHF.

V usage is TRBV7-3 and J usage is TRBJ1-2; no clear D gene. V was pared by 0 bases and J by 3 bases, with 14 bases between. This CDR3 has 16 residues. In germline, CDR1 is SGHTA, CDR2 FQGTGA. The CDR3 region is CASSLTGSGAYYGYTF. The CDR3 DNA reads as TGTGCCAGCAGCTTAACGGGGTCGGGAGCGTACTATGGCTACACCTTC.

V and J are TRBV28 and TRBJ1-2; D may be TRBD1 (6 bases). CDR3 size: 17 residues. Trimming removed 8 bases at V and 4 bases at J, with 26 bases between. CDR1 is MDHEN, CDR2 SYDVKM, per germline. The CDR3 reads CASYGGTPIPRGYGYTF. The CDR3 coding sequence is TGTGCCAGCTACGGGGGGACACCCATACCCCGGGGCTATGGCTACACCTTC.